The next 20 T cell receptor beta chains were all read from a single sample in a study of OX40 agonist ivuxolimab in advanced cancers. This table comes from immunoSEQ multiplex PCR, and its TCRdb copy is limited to in-frame clones, with some not included. The sample records 14,000 to 15,000 clones, about 90% being singletons. This material consisted of CD4+ or CD8+ T cells sorted from blood, taken in a trial of the OX40 agonist ivuxolimab. The receptors stem from an adult with an advanced solid tumor such as melanoma, head and neck, liver or kidney cancer.

This chain connects TRBV4-1 to TRBJ2-7, with TRBD2 matching 7 bases. Germline V gives CDR1 MGHRA, CDR2 YSYEKL. J gave up 3 bases and V 4 bases, and 15 bases lay outside the gene matches. This CDR3 is built from 17 residues. CDR3 amino acids: CASSPQLGGSNNYEQYF. In DNA, the CDR3 is TGCGCCAGCAGCCCTCAACTGGGGGGGTCTAACAACTACGAGCAGTACTTC.

V and J are TRBV6-1 and TRBJ1-1, with TRBD1 matching over 7 bases. Germline V gene data show CDR1 as MNHNS and CDR2 as SASEGT. The trim removed 2 bases at V and 0 bases at J, leaving 12 bases unmatched. The CDR3 spans 18 residues. The CDR3 region is CASSELWDSGNMNTEAFF. CDR3 nucleotide sequence: TGTGCCAGCAGTGAACTATGGGACAGCGGAAATATGAACACTGAAGCTTTCTTT.

The chain links TRBV6-5 to TRBJ2-3, with TRBD1 matching over 8 bases. Germline CDR1 is MNHEY and CDR2 is SVGAGI. V gave up 0 bases and J gave up 4 bases; unmatched junction bases: 3. CDR3 length: 15 amino acids. The CDR3 DNA reads as TGTGCCAGCAGTTACTCCCCGACAGGGGCAGATACGCAGTATTTT. This gives the protein CASSYSPTGADTQYF.

The V and J genes are TRBV2 and TRBJ2-2; possibly TRBD2 for D (5 bases). V gave up 10 bases and J gave up 0 bases, with 18 bases separating them. Looked up from germline, CDR1 is SNHLY and CDR2 is FYNNEI. This CDR3 is 16 amino acids long. CDR3 bases: TGTGCCATCGTCGAGTCCGGCGGGCCGAACACCGGGGAGCTGTTTTTT. Its translation is CAIVESGGPNTGELFF.

The chain links TRBV11-2 to TRBJ2-3, with D uncertain. Germline CDR1 is SGHAT and CDR2 is FQNNGV. CDR3 length: 13 amino acids. Between the trimmed V and J ends, which lost 1 base and 1 base, there was a span of 3 bases. The CDR3 DNA reads as TGTGCCAGCAGCTTAGGAGGCACAGATACGCAGTATTTT. It is translated as CASSLGGTDTQYF.

This sequence joins TRBV11-2 and TRBJ2-3; D may be TRBD1 (5 bases). CDR3 length: 15 residues. The V gene's germline CDR1 is SGHAT and CDR2 FQNNGV. V was trimmed by 0 bases and J by 1 base, leaving 8 bases between them. The CDR3 is CASSLDTGGTDTQYF. In DNA, the CDR3 is TGTGCCAGCAGCTTAGACACAGGAGGCACAGATACGCAGTATTTT.

The chain couples TRBV15 to TRBJ2-1; TRBD2 might be the D (5 bases). V gave up 9 bases and J gave up 0 bases, with 12 bases separating them. Germline CDR1 reads LNHNV; CDR2 reads YYDKDF (reference sequence). This CDR3 is built from 14 residues. CDR3 bases: TGTGCCACGGGAGCGGAAAACTCCTACAATGAGCAGTTCTTC. Translated: CATGAENSYNEQFF. The whole variable domain, remainder taken from reference TRBV15 and TRBJ2-1, is DAMVIQNPRYQVTQFGKPVTLSCSQTLNHNVMYWYQQKSSQAPKLLFHYYDKDFNNEADTPDNFQSRRPNTSFCFLDIRSPGLGDTAMYLCATGAENSYNEQFFGPGTRLTVL.

The gene calls are TRBV5-4 and TRBJ2-3; 15 positions agree with TRBD2. The CDR3 consists of 18 residues. CDR1 is SGHNT, CDR2 YYREEE, per germline (reference sequence). Trimming at V came to 4 bases and at J to 3 bases, leaving 9 bases not matched to a gene. The CDR3 DNA follows: TGTGCCAGCAGCACAGGACTAGCGGGAGGGTTAGGAACAGATACGCAGTATTTT. Amino acids: CASSTGLAGGLGTDTQYF. The variable domain in full, with the rest retrieved from reference TRBV5-4 and TRBJ2-3, is ETGVTQSPTHLIKTRGQQVTLRCSSQSGHNTVSWYQQALGQGPQFIFQYYREEENGRGNFPPRFSGLQFPNYSSELNVNALELDDSALYLCASSTGLAGGLGTDTQYFGPGTRLTVL.

V and J are TRBV29-1 and TRBJ1-1; 7 bases agree with TRBD1. Germline V gene lookup returns CDR1 SQVTM and CDR2 ANQGSEA. The junction had 8 bases not matched to a gene; V was cut back by 6 bases and J by 7 bases. The CDR3 totals 12 residues. CDR3 amino acids: CSVDDRDNEAFF. The CDR3, as DNA: TGCAGCGTGGATGACAGGGATAATGAAGCTTTCTTT.

The chain links TRBV19 to TRBJ1-1; D might be TRBD1 (5 bases). V lost 7 bases and J 6 bases, leaving 9 bases between the germline ends. The CDR3 is made up of 11 amino acids. From germline, CDR1 is LNHDA and CDR2 SQIVND (reference sequence). The CDR3 loop is CASMGGAEAFF. As DNA, the CDR3 is TGTGCCAGTATGGGGGGGGCTGAAGCTTTCTTT. The entire variable domain, with the rest obtained from reference TRBV19 and TRBJ1-1, is as follows: DGGITQSPKYLFRKEGQNVTLSCEQNLNHDAMYWYRQDPGQGLRLIYYSQIVNDFQKGDIAEGYSVSREKKESFPLTVTSAQKNPTAFYLCASMGGAEAFFGQGTRLTVV.

This CDR3 is CASSLLDGGLSYEQYF. DNA for the CDR3: TGTGCCAGCAGCCTGTTGGACGGGGGACTTTCCTACGAGCAGTACTTC. This sequence joins TRBV5-4 and TRBJ2-7; TRBD2 might be the D (6 bases). The V gene lost 4 bases and the J gene lost 1 base, with 18 bases spanning the gap. Germline V gene sequence: CDR1 SGHNT, CDR2 YYREEE (reference sequence). The CDR3 contains 16 residues.

This sequence joins TRBV4-2 and TRBJ1-4; D is ambiguous. V lost 2 bases and J lost 4, with 8 bases in between. Germline CDR1 LGHNA, CDR2 YNFKEQ. This CDR3 comprises 14 residues. The CDR3 DNA is TGTGCCAGCAGCCAATCTCCTGGTAATGAAAAACTGTTTTTT. This encodes CASSQSPGNEKLFF.

This chain connects TRBV7-6 to TRBJ2-3; 8 bases agree with TRBD2. Germline V CDR1 and CDR2: SGHVS, FNYEAQ. V dropped 10 bases and J dropped 4; count of bases not matched to a gene: 10. The CDR3 has 14 amino acids. The CDR3 region has the DNA TGTGCCACGTCGGGGGGGGGAGGCTCAGATACGCAGTATTTT. This gives the protein CATSGGGGSDTQYF.

The chain carries TRBV7-8 and TRBJ2-2, with 9 positions matching TRBD1. This CDR3 comprises 16 residues. After removal of 1 base from V and 3 bases from J, the junction contained 3 bases not matched to a gene. Germline-derived CDR1 and CDR2 are SGHVS and FQNEAQ. The CDR3 DNA reads as TGTGCCAGCAGCTTAGTCGGACAGGGGTACACCGGGGAGCTGTTTTTT. Amino acid sequence: CASSLVGQGYTGELFF.

The V gene is TRBV12-5, the J gene TRBJ1-1; D is possibly TRBD1 (5 bases). V was clipped by 7 bases and J by 4 bases, with 19 bases between them. Germline-derived CDR1 and CDR2 are LGHNT and FRNRAP. This CDR3 spans 15 amino acids. CDR3 sequence reads: CASAPAGSRSTEAFF. The CDR3 nucleotides read TGTGCTAGTGCCCCGGCAGGGTCGAGGAGCACTGAAGCTTTCTTT.

J is TRBJ2-7 and V is TRBV28; D is possibly TRBD1 (5 bases). This CDR3 contains 13 residues. The germline V gene encodes CDR1 MDHEN and CDR2 SYDVKM. Trimming left V 6 bases short and J 2 bases short, with 11 bases between. CDR3 in amino acids: CASRSTGTYEQYF. The DNA of the CDR3 is TGTGCCAGCAGAAGTACAGGAACCTACGAGCAGTACTTC.

This rearrangement joins TRBV6-6 to TRBJ2-7; D gene unclear. CDR1 MNHNY and CDR2 SVGAGI come from the germline V gene (reference sequence). With 4 bases removed from V and 5 bases from J, the gap between germline ends came to 15 bases. The CDR3 spans 14 residues. As DNA, the CDR3 is TGTGCCAGCAGTTCACTCCACGACTTCGACGAGCAGTACTTC. It yields the protein CASSSLHDFDEQYF.

V gene TRBV19 combines with J gene TRBJ2-1; no clear D. Trimming left V 4 bases short and J 4 bases short, with 11 bases between. The germline gives CDR1 LNHDA, CDR2 SQIVND (reference sequence). The CDR3 loop spans 14 amino acids. DNA for the CDR3: TGTGCCAGTAGTACCCCCGGCGGTTACAATGAGCAGTTCTTC. Translating gives CASSTPGGYNEQFF.

The gene calls are TRBV7-9 and TRBJ2-3, with D perhaps assigned TRBD1 or TRBD2 (6 bases each). CDR1 is SEHNR, CDR2 FQNEAQ, per germline (reference sequence). The CDR3 has 16 amino acids. V was shortened by 5 bases and J by 4 bases, with 19 bases between the two germline ends. As DNA, the CDR3 is TGTGCCAGCAGCCGGGGGCGTTTAGCTACCCCAGATACGCAGTATTTT. Translation gives CASSRGRLATPDTQYF.

This chain joins TRBV9 and TRBJ2-2; D possibly corresponds to TRBD1 (6 bases). The V end was cut by 1 base, the J end by 7 bases, with 8 bases between. Germline V gene data show CDR1 as SGDLS and CDR2 as YYNGEE. This CDR3 spans 13 amino acids. The CDR3 here is CASSVHRDGELFF. CDR3 DNA sequence: TGTGCCAGCAGCGTACACAGGGACGGGGAGCTGTTTTTT.